This T cell receptor (beta chain) is from a study of shared clonotypes between healthy human individuals. Overall study findings and caveats: Generation probability values for non-shared clonotypes were lower than those for clonotypes shared by all four donors.

Trimming pared 4 bases from V and 5 bases from J, leaving 10 bases between. The CDR3 has 13 amino acids. Per the germline V gene, CDR1 is MNHEY and CDR2 is SMNVEV (reference sequence). The method was immunoSEQ multiplex PCR; TCRdb's version includes in-frame clones alone and lacks a portion of them. The sample contains about 2.4 million clones, around nine tenths of which appear only once. A note on this clone: What it binds is unknown.

The chain combines TRBV27 with TRBJ2-3, with a weak D call TRBD1 (6 bases). The TCR originated in a man younger than 30 in good health. The specimen sequenced was naive CD4+ T cells sorted from blood. This sample's subset: CD45RA+ positively selected. The DNA of the CDR3 is TGTGCCAGCAGTTACAGGGCTGGAGATACGCAGTATTTT. This gives the protein CASSYRAGDTQYF.